This T cell receptor (beta chain) was captured in a study of blood T cell repertoires in COVID-19 (TCRdb year 2020). About the full investigation: Collaborator samples came from the United States, Italy and Spain and covered acute and convalescent phases of COVID-19. A freely available public database, intended as a resource for researchers studying the immune response to SARS-CoV-2, is where the repertoires were released. The samples were drawn from the first 160 participants of the ongoing ImmuneRACE study and from 1,254 subjects provided by 6 global collaborators. The dataset comprised deeply sampled blood TCRbeta repertoires from subjects exposed to, actively infected with, or recovered from COVID-19. The prospective study material was composed of cDNA or gDNA derived from T cells, B-cell-depleted T cells, or PBMCs. Sample metadata almost always included a de-identified subject ID, COVID-19 status, age in years and sex. Where available, HLA class I and class II types were obtained from metadata supplied by the sample provider rather than from assay-based typing.

Here is what the overall study found, with its caveats: How much clinical and demographic metadata was included differed by source and by participant, and the metadata was provided uncurated.

The immunoSEQ Assay, a bias-controlled multiplex PCR, was used to amplify TCRbeta CDR3 regions from genomic DNA. The published analysis was carried out like this. Nucleated cell counts per sample were estimated from amplification of reference gene primers within the assay. To quantify the absolute abundance of each unique TCRbeta CDR3 rearrangement, sequence reads were collapsed and filtered. Productive Simpson clonality was computed per sample as the square root of Simpson's diversity index over productive rearrangements. In its TCRdb copy, this immuneACCESS table keeps in-frame sequences only and misses some clones. Where compared with another copy, unresolved V genes explain less than half of these, and the others have no known cause. V, J and clone size were drawn from that table, and D and trimming were deduced from the DNA. The sample has 380,000 or so clones on record, around nine tenths of them singletons. The top ten clonotypes cover 0.9% to 1% of the sample.

For this clone: This clone's antigen is unknown. No clone much larger than this one lies a single base away; base qualities are absent.

Participants in the prospective study were aged 18 to 89 years, lived in approximately 26 United States geographic areas, and enrolled through a virtual design. In the prospective study, participants were assigned to cohorts based on the clinical history participants reported in a screening survey and a study questionnaire. Each participant in the prospective study had whole blood, serum and a nasopharyngeal or oropharyngeal swab collected by mobile phlebotomists. Participants in the prospective study had the option to provide additional blood draws and questionnaires over a roughly 2-month period. Before DNA extraction, blood samples from the prospective study were shipped at room temperature or frozen. The sample consisted of PBMCs or T cells enriched from blood (not recorded which). This TCR came from a woman younger than 45 with acute COVID-19.

The CDR3 loop reads CASSYSNRGAYEQYF. The nucleotides read TGTGCCAGCAGTTACTCGAACAGGGGAGCCTACGAGCAGTACTTC. The chain uses TRBV6-5 and TRBJ2-7; 7 middle bases align to TRBD1. CDR1 and CDR2 are read off the germline V gene as MNHEY and SVGAGI. Ends trimmed: V by 0 bases, J by 2 bases; bases unmatched to a gene: 4. Including the terminal cysteine and phenylalanine, the CDR3 comprises 15 residues. This entry keeps only the CDR3 DNA: 45 bases, framed from base 1.